The clone carrying this T cell receptor (beta chain) appeared a few times. TCR cDNA molecules each had a unique molecular identifier. TCRdb analysed the 5' RACE reads with MiXCR anew, one entry per CDR3 protein. The profile shows about 92,000 distinct CDR3 sequences, 10% to 15% of them singletons. This sample is part of a study of spatial heterogeneity in lung cancer. Study background: Among detected sequences, beta-chain ones consistently exceeded alpha-chain ones in number.

CDR1 is MDHEN and CDR2 is SYDVKM in the germline V gene. The CDR3 is 15 residues long. V shed 6 bases and J shed 4 bases, with 16 bases lying between them. Noted time point: sample taken at primary tumor resection. Patients with untreated early-stage non-small cell lung cancer, numbering approximately 79, were the donors. Unsorted whole RNA of tumor, nontumor lung or frozen PBMC was sequenced. This receptor was identified in a male donor with early-stage non-small cell lung cancer. The J gene is TRBJ2-1, the V gene TRBV28; D possibly corresponds to TRBD1 (5 bases). The sample was PBMCs, taken at surgery. The CDR3 here is CASRKGQGSYNEQFF. The CDR3 region has the DNA TGTGCCAGCAGAAAAGGCCAGGGTTCATACAATGAGCAGTTCTTC.